This T cell receptor beta chain was sequenced during a study of blood T cell repertoires in COVID-19. Original handling: By means of reference gene primer amplification, nucleated cell counts were estimated. Produced via immunoSEQ multiplex PCR; TCRdb's table is partial and in-frame only. The V and J calls and clone size are taken from that table; D and trimming were inferred from the DNA. The sample holds over 55,000 clones, 80% to 90% seen once. The CDR3 contains 14 residues. Per germline, CDR1 ENHRY and CDR2 SYGVKD. The V and J ends lost 5 bases and 11 bases respectively, with 21 bases between them.

This sequence was found in a man aged 45-65 years with active COVID-19. Sequencing input: peripheral blood. The chain employs TRBV10-3 and TRBJ1-1, with a weak D call TRBD1 (6 bases). DNA of the CDR3: TGTGCCATCAGTCGTGGGGGCGGTCCGGAAGGGGCTTTCTTT. The encoded protein is CAISRGGGPEGAFF.